This T cell receptor beta chain was recorded in a study of T cell changes during pregnancy in multiple sclerosis. After removal of 4 bases from V and 4 bases from J, the junction contained 8 bases not matched to a gene. CDR1 is SGHNT and CDR2 is YENEEA in the germline V gene. This CDR3 has 15 amino acids. Using immunoSEQ multiplex PCR, the repertoire was profiled, and TCRdb retains in-frame clones only, with some absent. Of roughly 80,000 clones listed, approximately 94% were seen once; the top ten hold about 2.5%. This rearrangement joins TRBV11-3 to TRBJ2-5; 8 bases are a match to TRBD1. The material sequenced was peripheral blood, taken after pregnancy. The clonotype comes from a female donor in good health, enrolled as a control in a pregnancy study. CDR3 sequence (DNA): TGTGCCAGCAGCTCCGGACAGGGTGAAGGAGAGACCCAGTACTTC. This encodes CASSSGQGEGETQYF.